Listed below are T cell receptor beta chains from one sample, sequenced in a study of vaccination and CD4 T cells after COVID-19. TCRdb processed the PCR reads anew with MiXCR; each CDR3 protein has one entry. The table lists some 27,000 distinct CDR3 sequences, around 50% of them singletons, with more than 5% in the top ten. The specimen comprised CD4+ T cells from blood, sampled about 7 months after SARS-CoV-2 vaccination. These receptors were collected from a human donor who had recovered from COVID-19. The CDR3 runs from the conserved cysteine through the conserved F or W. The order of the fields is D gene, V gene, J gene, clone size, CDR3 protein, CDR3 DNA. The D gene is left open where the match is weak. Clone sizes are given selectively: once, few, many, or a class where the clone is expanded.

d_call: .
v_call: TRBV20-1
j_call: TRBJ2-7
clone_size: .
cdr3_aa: CSARIGSEQYF
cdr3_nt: TGCAGTGCTAGAATTGGATCCGAGCAGTACTTC

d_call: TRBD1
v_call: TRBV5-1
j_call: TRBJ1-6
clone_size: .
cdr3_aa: CASSLSRPGGSPLHF
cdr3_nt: TGCGCCAGCAGCTTGTCGCGTCCAGGGGGGTCACCCCTCCACTTT

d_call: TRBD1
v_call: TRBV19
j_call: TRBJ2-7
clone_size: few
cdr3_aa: CASRGTGGPYEQYF
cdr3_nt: TGTGCCAGTAGGGGGACAGGCGGCCCCTACGAGCAGTACTTC

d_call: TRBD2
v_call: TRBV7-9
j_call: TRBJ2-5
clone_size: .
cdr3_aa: CASSSTLAGVRETQYF
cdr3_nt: TGTGCCAGCAGCTCAACCCTAGCGGGAGTACGGGAGACCCAGTACTTC

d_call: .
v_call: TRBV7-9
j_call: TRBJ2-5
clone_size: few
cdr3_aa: CASSLASLTQETQYF
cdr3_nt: TGTGCCAGCAGCTTAGCAAGTTTGACCCAAGAGACCCAGTACTTC

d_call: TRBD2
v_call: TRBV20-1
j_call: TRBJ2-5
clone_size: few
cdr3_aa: CSVEREGRETQYF
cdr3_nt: TGCAGTGTCGAGCGGGAGGGCCGCGAGACCCAGTACTTC

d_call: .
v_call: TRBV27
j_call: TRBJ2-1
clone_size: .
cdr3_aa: CASTERSSYNEQFF
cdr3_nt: TGTGCCAGCACGGAGCGGAGCTCCTACAATGAGCAGTTCTTC

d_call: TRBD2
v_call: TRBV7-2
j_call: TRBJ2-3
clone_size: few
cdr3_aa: CASSPGLAGDTQYF
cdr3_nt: TGTGCCAGCAGCCCCGGACTAGCGGGAGATACGCAGTATTTT

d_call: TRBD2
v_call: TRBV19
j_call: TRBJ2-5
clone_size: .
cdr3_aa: CASSMGEGGETQYF
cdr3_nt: TGTGCCAGCAGTATGGGGGAGGGCGGTGAGACCCAGTACTTC

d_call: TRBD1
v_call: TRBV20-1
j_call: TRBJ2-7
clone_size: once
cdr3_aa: CSATRTGPSEQYF
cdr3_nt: TGCAGTGCTACCCGGACAGGGCCAAGCGAGCAGTACTTC

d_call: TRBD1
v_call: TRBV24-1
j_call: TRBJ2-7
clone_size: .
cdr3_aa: CATSEAGTGDNEQYF
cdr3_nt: TGTGCCACCAGTGAGGCCGGGACAGGGGATAACGAGCAGTACTTC

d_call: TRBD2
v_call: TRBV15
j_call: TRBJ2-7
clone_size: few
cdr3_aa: CATSATSVGHEQYF
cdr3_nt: TGTGCCACCAGCGCGACTAGCGTCGGCCACGAGCAGTACTTC

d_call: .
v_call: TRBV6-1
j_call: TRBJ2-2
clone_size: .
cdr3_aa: CASSPPSPDGELFF
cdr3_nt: TGTGCCAGCAGTCCCCCCAGTCCCGACGGGGAGCTGTTTTTT

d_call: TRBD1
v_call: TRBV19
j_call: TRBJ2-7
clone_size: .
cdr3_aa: CASSPGTGRYEQYF
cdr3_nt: TGTGCCAGTAGTCCCGGGACAGGGAGGTACGAGCAGTACTTC

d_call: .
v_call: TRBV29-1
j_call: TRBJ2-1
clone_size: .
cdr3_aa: CSVNGGGTRRGYEQFF
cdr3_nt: TGCAGCGTCAACGGAGGGGGGACACGAAGAGGCTATGAGCAGTTCTTC

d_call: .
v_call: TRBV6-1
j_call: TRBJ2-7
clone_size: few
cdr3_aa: CASSLHTYEQYF
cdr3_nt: TGTGCCAGCAGTCTGCACACCTACGAGCAGTACTTC

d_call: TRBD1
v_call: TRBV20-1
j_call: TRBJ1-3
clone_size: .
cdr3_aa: CSAKRPGQTPPYSGNTIYF
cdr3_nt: TGCAGTGCTAAGAGACCGGGACAGACTCCTCCGTACTCTGGAAACACCATATATTTT

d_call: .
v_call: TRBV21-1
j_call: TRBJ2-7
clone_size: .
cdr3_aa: CASSLQGDTHSYEQYF
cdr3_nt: TGTGCCAGCAGTCTACAAGGGGACACCCACTCCTACGAGCAGTACTTC

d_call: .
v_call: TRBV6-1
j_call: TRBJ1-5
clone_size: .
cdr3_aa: CASRETFGAVWQPQHF
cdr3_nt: TGTGCCAGCAGGGAAACTTTTGGGGCGGTGTGGCAGCCCCAGCATTTT

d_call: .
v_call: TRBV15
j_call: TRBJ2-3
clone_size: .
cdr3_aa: CATSTTDTQYF
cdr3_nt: TGTGCCACCAGCACCACAGATACGCAGTATTTT

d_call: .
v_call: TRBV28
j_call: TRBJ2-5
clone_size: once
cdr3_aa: CASSSTFPGETQYF
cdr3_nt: TGTGCCAGCAGTTCCACATTCCCTGGGGAGACCCAGTACTTC

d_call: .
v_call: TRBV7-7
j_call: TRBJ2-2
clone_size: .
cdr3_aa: CASSSTGTGELFF
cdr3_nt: TGTGCTAGCAGCAGTACAGGGACCGGGGAGCTGTTTTTT

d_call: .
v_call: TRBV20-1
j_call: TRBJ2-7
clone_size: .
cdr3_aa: CSVKGSGAGSYEQYF
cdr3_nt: TGCAGTGTCAAGGGTAGTGGAGCTGGCTCCTACGAGCAGTACTTC

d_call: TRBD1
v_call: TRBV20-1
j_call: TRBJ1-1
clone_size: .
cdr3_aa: CSAREGGAITEAFF
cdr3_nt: TGCAGTGCTAGAGAAGGGGGCGCTATCACTGAAGCTTTCTTT

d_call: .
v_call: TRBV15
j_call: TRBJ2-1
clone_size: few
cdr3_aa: CATSRVGHTNEQFF
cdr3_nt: TGTGCCACCAGCAGAGTTGGACACACCAATGAGCAGTTCTTC

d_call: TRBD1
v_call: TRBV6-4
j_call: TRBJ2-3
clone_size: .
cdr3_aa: CASSLQGGTDTQYF
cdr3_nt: TGTGCCAGCAGTTTACAGGGGGGCACAGATACGCAGTATTTT

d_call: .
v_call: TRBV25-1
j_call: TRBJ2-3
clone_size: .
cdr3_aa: CASSEYGDTQYF
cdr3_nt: TGTGCCAGCAGTGAATATGGCGATACGCAGTATTTT

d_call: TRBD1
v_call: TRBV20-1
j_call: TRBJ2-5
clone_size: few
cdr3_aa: CSAGQGSETQYF
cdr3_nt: TGCAGTGCCGGACAGGGTTCAGAGACCCAGTACTTC

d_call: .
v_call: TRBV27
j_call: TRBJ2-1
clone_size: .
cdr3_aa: CASSDWARGGYNEQFF
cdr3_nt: TGTGCCAGCTCGGACTGGGCGAGAGGGGGCTACAATGAGCAGTTCTTC

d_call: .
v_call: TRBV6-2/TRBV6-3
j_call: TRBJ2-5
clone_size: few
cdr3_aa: CASGDLRAARTQYF
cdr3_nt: TGTGCCAGCGGCGACTTGAGGGCTGCCAGGACCCAGTACTTC

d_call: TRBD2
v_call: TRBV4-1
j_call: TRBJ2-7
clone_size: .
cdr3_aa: CASSQVSGLAGTREQYF
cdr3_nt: TGCGCCAGCAGCCAAGTTTCTGGGCTAGCGGGAACTCGCGAGCAGTACTTC

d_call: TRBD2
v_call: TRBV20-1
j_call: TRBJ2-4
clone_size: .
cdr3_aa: CSAREISGRARIQNIQYF
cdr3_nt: TGCAGTGCTAGAGAAATTAGCGGGAGGGCCCGGATCCAAAACATTCAGTACTTC

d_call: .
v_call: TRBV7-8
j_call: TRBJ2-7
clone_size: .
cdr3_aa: CASSIGMGAYEQYF
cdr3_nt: TGTGCCAGCAGCATAGGGATGGGGGCTTACGAGCAGTACTTC

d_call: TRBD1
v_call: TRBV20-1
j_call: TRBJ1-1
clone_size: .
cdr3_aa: CSARDWTGAAFF
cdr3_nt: TGCAGTGCTAGAGACTGGACAGGGGCGGCTTTCTTT

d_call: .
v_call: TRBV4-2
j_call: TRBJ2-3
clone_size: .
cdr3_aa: CASSQEGAHLPTDTQYF
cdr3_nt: TGTGCCAGCAGCCAAGAGGGAGCACATCTCCCCACAGATACGCAGTATTTT

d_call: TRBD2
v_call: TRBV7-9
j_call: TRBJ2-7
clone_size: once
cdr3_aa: CASSSGTSGRYEQYF
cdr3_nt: TGTGCCAGCAGCTCAGGGACTAGCGGGAGGTACGAGCAGTACTTC

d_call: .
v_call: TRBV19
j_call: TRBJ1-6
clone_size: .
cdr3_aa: CASSIGIGSPLHF
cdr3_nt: TGTGCCAGTAGTATAGGAATCGGTTCACCCCTCCACTTT

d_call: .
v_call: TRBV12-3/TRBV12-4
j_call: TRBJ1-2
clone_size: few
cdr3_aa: CASSLTGGYTF
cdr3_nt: TGTGCCAGCAGTTTAACAGGCGGCTACACCTTC

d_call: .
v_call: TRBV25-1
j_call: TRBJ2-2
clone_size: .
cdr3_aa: CASSVGGKAGELFF
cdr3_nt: TGTGCCAGCAGTGTTGGAGGGAAGGCCGGGGAGCTGTTTTTT

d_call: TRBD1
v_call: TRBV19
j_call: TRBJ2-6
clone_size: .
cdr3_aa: CASSMYRGAGANVLTF
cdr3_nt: TGTGCCAGTAGTATGTACAGGGGTGCTGGGGCCAACGTCCTGACTTTC